Listed here are 19 T cell receptor beta chains from one sample, sequenced in a study of T cells in women clearing cervical HPV infection. The data were produced by immunoSEQ multiplex PCR, yet TCRdb's version contains in-frame clones alone and is incomplete. Its table lists some 30,000 clones. Sequencing used blood buffy coat. Every receptor here comes from a woman aged 18 to 75 with a cervical HPV16 infection that either progressed to CIN3+ or cleared (not recorded which).

Comment on this clone: The read ends 3 residues early relative to the CDR3; the germline J gene fills the gap. The rearrangement links TRBV9 to TRBJ2-1; 7 nucleotides agree with TRBD2. CDR1 and CDR2 (germline): SGDLS, YYNGEE. The CDR3 runs to 17 residues. V lost 0 bases to trimming and J lost 1 base; unmatched junction nucleotides: 7. CDR3 bases read: TGTGCCAGCAGCGTAGTAGAACTAGCGAGTTCCTACAATGAG. It specifies CASSVVELASSYNE. The full CDR3 sequence reads CASSVVELASSYNEQFF.

As for this clone: The read terminates 3 residues before the CDR3 end, so the remaining end is supplied by the germline J gene. This chain connects TRBV18 to TRBJ2-2; possible D gene TRBD1, 5 bases. V was trimmed by 0 bases and J by 6 bases, leaving 14 bases between them. This CDR3 spans 16 amino acids. Germline V lookup: CDR1 KGHSH, CDR2 LQKENI. CDR3 bases read: TGTGCCAGCTCACCACCGTCCTTAGGGGTTTCCGGGGAG. Translation: CASSPPSLGVSGE. The full CDR3 sequence reads CASSPPSLGVSGELFF. The full variable domain, its missing parts supplied by reference TRBV18 and TRBJ2-2, is NAGVMQNPRHLVRRRGQEARLRCSPMKGHSHVYWYRQLPEEGLKFMVYLQKENIIDESGMPKERFSAEFPKEGPSILRIQQVVRGDSAAYFCASSPPSLGVSGELFFGEGSRLTVL.

Concerning this clone itself: Read coverage stops 3 residues before the CDR3 terminus; the germline J gene supplies the remainder. V gene TRBV2 combines with J gene TRBJ2-2; D is ambiguous. CDR3 size: 14 residues. Per the germline V gene, CDR1 is SNHLY and CDR2 is FYNNEI. V lost 6 bases, J lost 1 base, and 9 bases lay in between. CDR3 residues: CASRDTENTGELFF. Partial CDR3 DNA: TGTGCCAGCAGGGATACAGAGAACACCGGGGAG.

Note on this clone: The CDR3 end lies 3 residues beyond the end of the read and is filled in from the germline J gene. The V and J genes are TRBV19 and TRBJ2-3; 8 bases match TRBD1. The V segment lost 5 bases and the J segment 5 bases; nucleotides outside the gene matches: 3. This CDR3 is built from 13 residues. Germline V gives CDR1 LNHDA, CDR2 SQIVND (reference sequence). The part of the CDR3 DNA that was read is TGTGCCAGTAGTGGACAGGGTGGAGATACG. Translated, it gives CASSGQGGDT. Given in full, the CDR3 is CASSGQGGDTQYF.

With regard to this clone: The missing CDR3 end, 3 residues past where the read stops, is filled in from the germline J gene. The chain uses TRBV20-1 and TRBJ2-7; 7 nucleotides match TRBD2. The length of the CDR3 is 14 residues. Looked up from germline, CDR1 is DFQATT and CDR2 is SNEGSKA (reference sequence). With V trimmed by 0 bases and J by 3 bases, 5 bases remained unmatched. The covered CDR3 bases are TGCAGTGCTAGAGAAAGAGGCGGGAGCTACGAG. This gives the protein CSARERGGSYE. The entire CDR3 sequence reads CSARERGGSYEQYF.

Turning to this clone: The CDR3 goes on 3 residues after the read ends, and that part is filled in from the germline J gene. The same CDR3 is also encoded by other DNA sequences in this sample. The rearrangement uses TRBV7-9 and TRBJ1-1; D possibly corresponds to TRBD1 (6 bases). CDR3 length equals 12 residues. In germline, CDR1 is SEHNR, CDR2 FQNEAQ (reference sequence). CDR3 DNA (partial): TGTGCCAGCAGCTTATCCGGGACAGAA. Its protein is CASSLSGTE. The complete CDR3 sequence is CASSLSGTEAFF.

Points on this clone: The read falls 3 residues short of the CDR3 end, and the missing part is taken from the germline J gene. This chain uses TRBV7-6 with TRBJ1-1, with D tentatively TRBD1 (5 bases). The CDR3 extends over 14 amino acids. V was pared by 3 bases and J by 0 bases, with 8 bases between. CDR1 SGHVS and CDR2 FNYEAQ come from the germline V gene. The CDR3 sequence is CASSLGGMNTEAFF. CDR3 bases read: TGTGCCAGCAGCTTGGGGGGTATGAACACTGAA.

With regard to this clone: The read halts 3 residues ahead of the CDR3 end, with the missing end drawn from the germline J gene. The chain couples TRBV6-1 to TRBJ2-1, with 9 bases that match TRBD2. Germline CDR1 MNHNS, CDR2 SASEGT. This CDR3 is 16 amino acids long. V lost 4 bases, J lost 7 bases, and 11 bases stayed unmatched. The CDR3 protein is CASSGRAGGLGNEQFF. The sequenced part of the CDR3 DNA is TGTGCCAGCAGTGGTCGGGCGGGAGGGTTAGGGAATGAG.

Notes on this clone: The sequenced fragment ends 3 residues before the CDR3 boundary, so the rest is inferred from the germline J gene. The chain combines TRBV5-1 with TRBJ2-2; D remains ambiguous. The CDR3 loop spans 13 amino acids. CDR1 is SGHRS, CDR2 YFSETQ, per germline. V lost 6 bases, J lost 0 bases, and 6 bases lay in between. The part of the CDR3 DNA that was read is TGCGCCAGCACCCGGGCGAACACCGGGGAG. Amino acid sequence: CASTRANTGE. The whole CDR3 reads CASTRANTGELFF.

As regards this clone: From the germline J gene comes the end of the CDR3, since the read stops 3 residues before it. The genes are TRBV19 and TRBJ1-2; TRBD1 is a possible D gene (5 bases). V shed 3 bases and J shed 1 base, with 12 bases lying between them. Germline assignment: CDR1 LNHDA and CDR2 SQIVND (reference sequence). The CDR3 is 15 amino acids. The CDR3 region is CASSMGPTLNYGYTF. The covered CDR3 bases are TGTGCCAGTAGTATGGGGCCCACGCTTAACTATGGC.

To note about this clone: The read terminates 3 residues before the CDR3 end, so the remaining end is supplied by the germline J gene. This chain connects TRBV13 to TRBJ2-3; 11 bases fit TRBD2. The CDR3 is 17 residues long. Germline V gene lookup returns CDR1 PRHDT and CDR2 FYEKMQ (reference sequence). V lost 3 bases and J lost 2; bases outside the gene matches: 7. CDR3 DNA, as far as it was read: TGTGCCAGCAGCTTTCGACTAGCGGGGCCCCACACAGATACG. As protein: CASSFRLAGPHTDT. The whole CDR3 reads CASSFRLAGPHTDTQYF. The full variable domain, rest sourced from reference TRBV13 and TRBJ2-3, is AAGVIQSPRHLIKEKRETATLKCYPIPRHDTVYWYQQGPGQDPQFLISFYEKMQSDKGSIPDRFSAQQFSDYHSELNMSSLELGDSALYFCASSFRLAGPHTDTQYFGPGTRLTVL.

Of note for this clone: The sequence runs out 3 residues before the end of the CDR3; the remainder is reconstructed from the germline J gene. The V call is TRBV7-2, the J call TRBJ1-2; TRBD1 might be the D (5 bases). The CDR3 sequence is 13 residues long. The germline CDR1 and CDR2 sequences are SGHTA and FQGNSA. The part of the CDR3 DNA that was read is TGTGCCAGCAGCTTAGAAGGGGCAGATACC. This gives the protein CASSLEGADT. The whole CDR3 region reads CASSLEGADTYTF.

In regard to this clone: The missing CDR3 end, 3 residues past where the read stops, is filled in from the germline J gene. V and J are TRBV5-4 and TRBJ2-7; the match to TRBD2 covers 10 bases. This CDR3 has 15 residues. In germline, CDR1 is SGHNT, CDR2 YYREEE (reference sequence). V trimming: 3 bases; J trimming: 5 bases; junction bases outside the gene matches: 8. The CDR3 loop reads CASSSQREGRHEQYF. CDR3 DNA (partial): TGTGCCAGCAGCTCCCAGCGGGAGGGCCGCCACGAG. Full variable domain (missing parts from reference TRBV5-4 and TRBJ2-7): ETGVTQSPTHLIKTRGQQVTLRCSSQSGHNTVSWYQQALGQGPQFIFQYYREEENGRGNFPPRFSGLQFPNYSSELNVNALELDDSALYLCASSSQREGRHEQYFGPGTRLTVT.

About this clone itself: The read ends 3 residues before the CDR3 terminus; that terminus is restored from the germline J gene. This sequence joins TRBV6-4 and TRBJ1-2, with 8 bases aligning to TRBD1. Germline lookup yields CDR1 MRHNA and CDR2 SNTAGT. The CDR3 loop spans 17 amino acids. Trimming took 4 bases from V and 2 from J; bases not matched to a gene: 12. Incomplete CDR3 DNA: TGTGCCAGCAGTGGCTCGACAGGGGCACCAGTCAACTATGGC. Translated: CASSGSTGAPVNYG. Given in full, the CDR3 is CASSGSTGAPVNYGYTF.

Points on this clone: Read data end 3 residues before the CDR3 end; the end is taken from the germline J gene. The V call is TRBV4-1, the J call TRBJ2-2, with TRBD2 identical over 7 bases. Germline CDR1 MGHRA, CDR2 YSYEKL. The trim removed 3 bases at V and 6 bases at J, leaving 16 bases unmatched. CDR3 length: 18 amino acids. The sequenced CDR3 bases are TGCGCCAGCAGCCAGGGCCTACTAGCGCCGCGAAGGTCCGGGGAG. Protein sequence: CASSQGLLAPRRSGE. The full-length CDR3 reads as CASSQGLLAPRRSGELFF.

Worth noting for this clone: The DNA ends 3 residues before the CDR3 does, and the rest of the CDR3 is filled in from the germline J gene. J is TRBJ2-7 and V is TRBV20-1, with unresolved D. Germline CDR1 is DFQATT and CDR2 is SNEGSKA (reference sequence). Between the trimmed V and J ends, which lost 3 bases and 3 bases, there was a span of 9 bases. This CDR3 region has 12 residues. The CDR3: CSASPVGYEQYF. The sequenced part of the CDR3 DNA is TGCAGTGCTAGTCCCGTCGGCTACGAG.

The DNA read from the CDR3 is TGTGCCATCAGTGAGCCAGGGAGGCAGCCC. Protein product: CAISEPGRQP. From start to end, the CDR3 is CAISEPGRQPQHF. The rearrangement uses TRBV10-3 and TRBJ1-5; tentative D call: TRBD1 (5 bases). The read ends 3 residues before the CDR3 terminus; that terminus is restored from the germline J gene. Germline CDR1 ENHRY, CDR2 SYGVKD. With 2 bases removed from V and 7 bases from J, the gap between germline ends came to 9 bases. This CDR3 has 13 amino acids.

Turning to this clone: Sequencing ends 3 residues short of the CDR3 end; the germline J gene provides the rest. The V and J genes are TRBV28 and TRBJ1-5, with D unresolved. The V end was cut by 3 bases, the J end by 6 bases, with 6 bases between. The CDR3 is made up of 12 amino acids. Per germline, CDR1 MDHEN and CDR2 SYDVKM. CDR3 DNA (partial): TGTGCCAGCAGTTTCCTAGGTCAGCCC. Protein sequence: CASSFLGQP. The full CDR3 protein reads CASSFLGQPQHF. Combining the CDR3 with reference TRBV28 and TRBJ1-5 gives the whole variable domain DVKVTQSSRYLVKRTGEKVFLECVQDMDHENMFWYRQDPGLGLRLIYFSYDVKMKEKGDIPEGYSVSREKKERFSLILESASTNQTSMYLCASSFLGQPQHFGDGTRLSIL.

Details on this clone: The read stops 3 residues short of the end of the CDR3; the missing end is completed from the germline J gene. The rearrangement links TRBV7-2 to TRBJ1-5, with no clear D. V shed 0 bases and J shed 9 bases, with 9 bases lying between them. CDR3 size: 13 residues. The V gene's germline CDR1 is SGHTA and CDR2 FQGNSA. CDR3 sequence reads: CASSLALTRPQHF. The sequenced part of the CDR3 DNA is TGTGCCAGCAGCTTAGCGCTTACACGGCCC.